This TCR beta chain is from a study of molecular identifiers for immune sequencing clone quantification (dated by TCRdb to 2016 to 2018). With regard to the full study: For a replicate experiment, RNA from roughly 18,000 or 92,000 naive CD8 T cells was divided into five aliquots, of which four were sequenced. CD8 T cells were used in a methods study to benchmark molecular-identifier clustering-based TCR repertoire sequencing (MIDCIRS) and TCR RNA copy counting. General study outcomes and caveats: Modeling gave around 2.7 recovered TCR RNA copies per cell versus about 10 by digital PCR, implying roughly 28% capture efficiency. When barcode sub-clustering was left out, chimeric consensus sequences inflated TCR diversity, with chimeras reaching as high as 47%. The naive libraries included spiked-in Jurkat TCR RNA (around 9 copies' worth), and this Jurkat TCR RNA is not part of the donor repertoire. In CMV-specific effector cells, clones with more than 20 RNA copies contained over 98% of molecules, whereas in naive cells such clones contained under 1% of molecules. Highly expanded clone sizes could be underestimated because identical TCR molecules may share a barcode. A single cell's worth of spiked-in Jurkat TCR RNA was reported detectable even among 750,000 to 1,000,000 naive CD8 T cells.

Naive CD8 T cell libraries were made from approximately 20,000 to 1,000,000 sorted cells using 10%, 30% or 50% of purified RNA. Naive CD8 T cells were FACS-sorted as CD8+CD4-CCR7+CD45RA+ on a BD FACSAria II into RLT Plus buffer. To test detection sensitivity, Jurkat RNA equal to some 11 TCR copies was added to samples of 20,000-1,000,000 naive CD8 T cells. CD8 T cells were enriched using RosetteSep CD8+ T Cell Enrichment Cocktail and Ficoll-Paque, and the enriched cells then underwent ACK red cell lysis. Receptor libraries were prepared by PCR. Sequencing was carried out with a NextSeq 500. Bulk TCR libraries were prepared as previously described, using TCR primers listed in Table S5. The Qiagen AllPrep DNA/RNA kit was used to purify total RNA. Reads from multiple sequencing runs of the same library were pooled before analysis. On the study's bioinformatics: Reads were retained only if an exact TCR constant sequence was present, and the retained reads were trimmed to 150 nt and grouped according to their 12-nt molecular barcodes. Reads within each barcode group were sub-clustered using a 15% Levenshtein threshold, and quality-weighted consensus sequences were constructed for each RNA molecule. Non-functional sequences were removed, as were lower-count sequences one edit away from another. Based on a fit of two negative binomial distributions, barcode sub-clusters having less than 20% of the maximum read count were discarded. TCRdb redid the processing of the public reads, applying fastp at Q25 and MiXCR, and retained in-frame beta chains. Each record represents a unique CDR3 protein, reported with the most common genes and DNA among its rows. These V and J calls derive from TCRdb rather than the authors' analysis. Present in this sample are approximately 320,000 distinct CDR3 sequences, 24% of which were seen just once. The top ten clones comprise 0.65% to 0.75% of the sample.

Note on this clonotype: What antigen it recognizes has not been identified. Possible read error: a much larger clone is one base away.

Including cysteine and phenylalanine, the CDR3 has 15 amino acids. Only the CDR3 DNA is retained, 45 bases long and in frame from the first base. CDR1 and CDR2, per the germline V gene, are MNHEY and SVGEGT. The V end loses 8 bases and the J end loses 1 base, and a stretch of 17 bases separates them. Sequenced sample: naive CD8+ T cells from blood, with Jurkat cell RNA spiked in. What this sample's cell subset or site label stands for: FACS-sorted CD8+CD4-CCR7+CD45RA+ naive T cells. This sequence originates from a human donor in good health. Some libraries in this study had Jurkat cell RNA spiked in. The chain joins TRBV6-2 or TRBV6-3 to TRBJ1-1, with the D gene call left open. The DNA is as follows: TGTGCCAGCTCCCCGTCCGGGGATCGGAACACTGAAGCTTTCTTT. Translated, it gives CASSPSGDRNTEAFF.